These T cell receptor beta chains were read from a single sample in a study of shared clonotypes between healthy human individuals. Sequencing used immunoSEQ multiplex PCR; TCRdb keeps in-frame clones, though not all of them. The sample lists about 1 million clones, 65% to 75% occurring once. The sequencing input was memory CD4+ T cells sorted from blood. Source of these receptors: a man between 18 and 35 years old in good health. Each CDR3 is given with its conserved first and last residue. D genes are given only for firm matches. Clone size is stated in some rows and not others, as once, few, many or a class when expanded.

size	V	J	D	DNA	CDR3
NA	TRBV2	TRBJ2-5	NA	TGTGCCAGCTTGATAGAAGAGACCCAGTACTTC	CASLIEETQYF
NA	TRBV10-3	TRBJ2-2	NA	TGTGCCATCAGTGAAACGGGCCCGAACACCGGGGAGCTGTTTTTT	CAISETGPNTGELFF
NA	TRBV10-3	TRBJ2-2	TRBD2	TGTGCCATCAGGGCTAGCGGGAGTAGCACCGGGGAGCTGTTTTTT	CAIRASGSSTGELFF
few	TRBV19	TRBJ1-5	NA	TGTGCCAGTAGTACGCTCGCTAGCAATCAGCCCCAGCATTTT	CASSTLASNQPQHF
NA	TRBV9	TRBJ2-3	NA	TGTGCCAGCAGCCCCGGGACGTATAGCACAGATACGCAGTATTTT	CASSPGTYSTDTQYF
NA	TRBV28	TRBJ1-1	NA	TGTGCCAGCAGTTTACCGGTTCGAACCACTGAAGCTTTCTTT	CASSLPVRTTEAFF
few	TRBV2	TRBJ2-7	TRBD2	TGTGCCAGCAGTGACCGACTAGCGGAGAACTACGAGCAGTACTTC	CASSDRLAENYEQYF
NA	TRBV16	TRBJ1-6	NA	TGTGCCAGCAGCCAAATCCGGCTGTTGAATTCACCCCTCCACTTT	CASSQIRLLNSPLHF
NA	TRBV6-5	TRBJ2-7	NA	TGTGCCAGCAGTGTAGCGAAATTAAGGAACGAGCAGTACTTC	CASSVAKLRNEQYF
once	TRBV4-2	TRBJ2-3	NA	TGTGCCAGCAGCCTCGTCCCGGGGCCCCCAGATACGCAGTATTTT	CASSLVPGPPDTQYF
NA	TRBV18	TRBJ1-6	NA	TGTGCCAGCTCACCACCGTCCTCCTATAATTCACCCCTCCACTTT	CASSPPSSYNSPLHF
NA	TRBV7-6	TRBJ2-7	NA	TGTGCCAGCAGCTTAGCCCCAGGCTACGAGCAGTACTTC	CASSLAPGYEQYF
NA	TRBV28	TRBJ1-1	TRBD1	TGTGCCAGCAGTCCCTCCGACAGGGGCACTGAAGCTTTCTTT	CASSPSDRGTEAFF
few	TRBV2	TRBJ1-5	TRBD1	TGTGCCAGCAGGCCCGGGACAGGCCCGCAGCCCCAGCATTTT	CASRPGTGPQPQHF
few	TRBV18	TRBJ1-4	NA	TGTGCCAGCTCACCACGCCTGACTGAAAAACTGTTTTTT	CASSPRLTEKLFF
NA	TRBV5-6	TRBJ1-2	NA	TGTGCCAGCAGGCAGGGACACTATGGCTACACCTTC	CASRQGHYGYTF
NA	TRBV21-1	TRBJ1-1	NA	TGTGCCAGCATCGCAGGGGGCGCGATCACTGAAGCTTTCTTT	CASIAGGAITEAFF
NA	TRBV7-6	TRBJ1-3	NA	TGTGCCAGCAGCTCTGACCGTGGAAACACCATATATTTT	CASSSDRGNTIYF
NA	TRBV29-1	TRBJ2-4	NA	TGCAGCGTTGAAGATCAGGTGAGGGGTCAGCCGGACATTCAGTACTTC	CSVEDQVRGQPDIQYF
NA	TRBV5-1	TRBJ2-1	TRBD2	TGCGCCAGCAGCCTGGGACTAGCGGGAGACTTAGAGCAGTTCTTC	CASSLGLAGDLEQFF
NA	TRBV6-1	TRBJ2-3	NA	TGTGCCAGCAGTCAGGGATTCTCTAGCACAGATACGCAGTATTTT	CASSQGFSSTDTQYF
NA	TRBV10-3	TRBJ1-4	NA	TGTGCCATCAGGACGAATGAAAAACTGTTTTTT	CAIRTNEKLFF
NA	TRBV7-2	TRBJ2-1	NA	TGTGCCAGCAGCCCCCGACAGAATGAGCAGTTCTTC	CASSPRQNEQFF
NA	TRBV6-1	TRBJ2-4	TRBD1	TGTGCCAGCCTCGACGGGACAGCCCCCAGGAACATTCAGTACTTC	CASLDGTAPRNIQYF
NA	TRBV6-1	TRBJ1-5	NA	TGTGCCAGCAGTGAAATCGGGCAGGGCAGCCAGCCCCAGCATTTT	CASSEIGQGSQPQHF
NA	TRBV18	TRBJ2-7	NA	TGTGCCAGCTCAGCCATAGGGGCCTACGAGCAGTACTTC	CASSAIGAYEQYF
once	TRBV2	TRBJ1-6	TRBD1	TGTGCCAGCAGAGGGACAGCTTGGGTTAATTCACCCCTCCACTTT	CASRGTAWVNSPLHF
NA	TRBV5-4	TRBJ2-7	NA	TGTGCCAGCAGCCTTGACAGCCATACGACCTACGAGCAGTACTTC	CASSLDSHTTYEQYF
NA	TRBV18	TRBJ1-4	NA	TGTGCCAGCTCACCCCGTTCAATGGAAAAACTGTTTTTT	CASSPRSMEKLFF
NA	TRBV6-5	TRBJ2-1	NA	TGTGCCAGCAGTTACTCGAGGGCTGAGCAGTTCTTC	CASSYSRAEQFF
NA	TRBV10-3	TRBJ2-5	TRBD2	TGTGCCATCAGCCTTGGACTAGCAGGAGAGACCCAGTACTTC	CAISLGLAGETQYF
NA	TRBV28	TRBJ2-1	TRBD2	TGTGCCAGCAGTTTGGGAGGCACTAGCGGGACATTTGGTGAGCAGTTCTTC	CASSLGGTSGTFGEQFF
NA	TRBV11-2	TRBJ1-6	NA	TGTGCCAGCAGCTTAGATCGGGAATACCTCGGTTCACCCCTCCACTTT	CASSLDREYLGSPLHF
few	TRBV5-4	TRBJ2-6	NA	TGTGCCAGCAGCACCGGGGGTGGGGCCGGGGCCAACGTCCTGACTTTC	CASSTGGGAGANVLTF
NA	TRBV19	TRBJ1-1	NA	TGTGCCAGTAGTGAGAAGAACACTGAAGCTTTCTTT	CASSEKNTEAFF
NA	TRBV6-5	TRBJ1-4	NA	TGTGCCAGCAGGAGTCCTAATGAAAAACTGTTTTTT	CASRSPNEKLFF
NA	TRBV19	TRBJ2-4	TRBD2	TGTGCCAGTAGTATAGATCGTGGGACTAGCGGGAGGAAAAACATTCAGTACTTC	CASSIDRGTSGRKNIQYF
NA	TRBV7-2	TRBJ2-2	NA	TGTGCCAGCAGCTTAGCTAGCTTCACCGGGGAGCTGTTTTTT	CASSLASFTGELFF
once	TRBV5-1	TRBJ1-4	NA	TGCGCCAGCAGCTTGGTGGGCAGATCCGATGAAAAACTGTTTTTT	CASSLVGRSDEKLFF
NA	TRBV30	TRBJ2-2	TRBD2	TGTGCCTTACGGGGGGATACCGGGGAGCTGTTTTTT	CALRGDTGELFF
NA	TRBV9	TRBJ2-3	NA	TGTGCCAGCAGCGTAGGGGAGAGTGCAGATACGCAGTATTTT	CASSVGESADTQYF
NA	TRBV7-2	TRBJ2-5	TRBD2	TGTGCCAGCAGCCCCAGCGGGAATCTGTTTGAGCAGTACTTC	CASSPSGNLFEQYF
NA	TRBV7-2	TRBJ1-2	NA	TGTGCCAGCAGCCGGGACACGGGGATCCGCACCTTC	CASSRDTGIRTF
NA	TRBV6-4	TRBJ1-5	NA	TGTGCCAGCAGTGACTCCGGTTCCCTACAGGTCGTTAGCAATCAGCCCCAGCATTTT	CASSDSGSLQVVSNQPQHF
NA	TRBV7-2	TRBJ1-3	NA	TGTGCCAGCAGCTTAGGGGGGCGCGTGGGAAACACCATATATTTT	CASSLGGRVGNTIYF
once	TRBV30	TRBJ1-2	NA	TGTGCCTGGGGCGCGGGGTACGGCTACACCTTC	CAWGAGYGYTF
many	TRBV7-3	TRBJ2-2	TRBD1	TGTGCCAGCGGGACAGGGTCGAACACCGGGGAGCTGTTTTTT	CASGTGSNTGELFF
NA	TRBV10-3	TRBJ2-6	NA	TGTGCCATCAGTGGTGTGAACAGCGAGAGGGGGGCCAACGTCCTGACTTTC	CAISGVNSERGANVLTF
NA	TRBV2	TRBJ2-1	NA	TGTGCCAGCGTGGGACCAGGACTAAACAATGAGCAGTTCTTC	CASVGPGLNNEQFF
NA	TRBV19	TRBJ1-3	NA	TGTGCCAGTACTTATACAGGCAGCCTCTCTGGAAACACCATATATTTT	CASTYTGSLSGNTIYF
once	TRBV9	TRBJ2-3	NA	TGTGCCAGCAGCCCCCGAGGACTGGAGGCTGTTGCTGATACGCAGTATTTT	CASSPRGLEAVADTQYF
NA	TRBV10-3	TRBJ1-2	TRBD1	TGTGCCATCAGTGAGCGAGCGACAGGGAGGGCCTATGGCTACACCTTC	CAISERATGRAYGYTF